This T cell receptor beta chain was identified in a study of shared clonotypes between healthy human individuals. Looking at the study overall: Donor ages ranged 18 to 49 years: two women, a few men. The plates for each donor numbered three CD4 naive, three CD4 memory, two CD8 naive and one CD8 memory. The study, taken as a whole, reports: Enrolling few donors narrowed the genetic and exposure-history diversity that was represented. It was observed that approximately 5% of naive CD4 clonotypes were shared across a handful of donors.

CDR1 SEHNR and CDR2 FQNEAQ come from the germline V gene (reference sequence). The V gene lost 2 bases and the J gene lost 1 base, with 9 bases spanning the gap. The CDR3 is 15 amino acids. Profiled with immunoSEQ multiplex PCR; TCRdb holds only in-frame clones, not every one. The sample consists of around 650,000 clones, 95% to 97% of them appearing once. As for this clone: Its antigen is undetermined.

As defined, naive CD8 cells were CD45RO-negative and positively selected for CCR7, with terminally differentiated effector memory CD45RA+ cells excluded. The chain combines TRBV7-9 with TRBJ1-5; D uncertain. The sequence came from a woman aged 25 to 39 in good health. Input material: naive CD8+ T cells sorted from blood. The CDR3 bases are TGTGCCAGCAGCTTACACGGAGACAGCAATCAGCCCCAGCATTTT. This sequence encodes CASSLHGDSNQPQHF.